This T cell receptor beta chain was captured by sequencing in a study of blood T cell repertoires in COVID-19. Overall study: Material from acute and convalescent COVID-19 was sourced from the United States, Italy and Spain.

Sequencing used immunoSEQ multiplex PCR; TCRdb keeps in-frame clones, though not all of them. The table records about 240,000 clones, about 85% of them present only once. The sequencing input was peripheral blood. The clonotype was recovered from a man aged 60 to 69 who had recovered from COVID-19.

The CDR3 reads CASSRTGGGSYNEQFF. The CDR3 region has the DNA TGTGCCAGCAGCCGCACCGGGGGTGGGTCCTACAATGAGCAGTTCTTC. This rearrangement joins TRBV3-1 (or the pseudogene TRBV3-2) to TRBJ2-1, with D possibly matching TRBD2 (6 bases). Trimming removed 4 bases at V and 1 base at J, with 14 bases between. The CDR3 totals 16 residues. Looked up from germline, CDR1 is LGHDT and CDR2 is YNNKEL (reference sequence).